These 10 T cell receptor beta chains originate from one sample sequenced in a study of shared clonotypes between healthy human individuals. Sequenced by immunoSEQ multiplex PCR; TCRdb stores in-frame clones only, minus some. The sample records 450,000 to 650,000 clones, roughly 79% being singletons. Sequenced: PBMCs. The source is a woman in her forties in good health. Some clones in this sample may be carry-over from other donors' samples.

The sample holds one count of this clone. The V call is TRBV7-8, the J call TRBJ1-2; TRBD1 is a possible D gene (5 bases). Trimming cost V 1 base and J 8 bases, with 17 bases left between them. CDR1 and CDR2 from the germline V gene are SGHVS and FQNEAQ. The CDR3 has 15 residues. The CDR3 DNA follows: TGTGCCAGCAGCTTAGATGGTGGCAGGGTCGGCGGCTACACCTTC. Its protein product is CASSLDGGRVGGYTF.

The chain employs TRBV9 and TRBJ2-1; TRBD2 agrees at 10 bases. CDR3 length equals 15 residues. Germline CDR1 SGDLS, CDR2 YYNGEE. With V trimmed by 5 bases and J by 4 bases, 6 bases remained unmatched. For the CDR3, the DNA is TGTGCCAGCAGTACAGCGGGAGGGTCATACAATGAGCAGTTCTTC. This translates into CASSTAGGSYNEQFF.

This clone was seen a single time. The chain joins TRBV19 to TRBJ2-3; 8 bases agree with TRBD1. The germline V gene has CDR1 LNHDA and CDR2 SQIVND (reference sequence). The V and J ends lost 7 bases and 3 bases, in that order; junction bases with no gene match: 6. The CDR3 has 14 amino acids. This CDR3 reads CASMHRGDTDTQYF. The CDR3 region has the DNA TGTGCCAGTATGCACAGGGGGGATACAGATACGCAGTATTTT.

The genes are TRBV4-3 and TRBJ2-2, with a possible D match to TRBD1 (5 bases). CDR3 size: 14 residues. V shed 4 bases and J shed 3 bases, with 9 bases lying between them. Germline CDR1 and CDR2: LGHNA and YSLEER. CDR3 amino acids: CASSPRQYTGELFF. CDR3 nucleotide sequence: TGCGCCAGCAGCCCTCGACAGTACACCGGGGAGCTGTTTTTT.

The chain has TRBV28 and TRBJ1-4; D might be TRBD1 (5 bases). Germline lookup yields CDR1 MDHEN and CDR2 SYDVKM. The V gene lost 7 bases and the J gene lost 8 bases, with 17 bases spanning the gap. The CDR3 length is 14 residues. Written as DNA, the CDR3 is TGTGCCAGCACAAGACAGCTCGGGGCCGAAAAACTGTTTTTT. This translates into CASTRQLGAEKLFF.

The J gene is TRBJ2-1, the V gene TRBV7-3, with D possibly TRBD2 on 5 matching bases. Germline loops: CDR1 SGHTA, CDR2 FQGTGA. Trimming left V 5 bases short and J 7 bases short, with 18 bases between. CDR3 size: 15 residues. CDR3 sequence reads: CASSRSGVGRNEQFF. The CDR3 DNA reads as TGTGCCAGCAGCAGGTCCGGGGTAGGGCGAAATGAGCAGTTCTTC.

The V and J genes are TRBV6-5 and TRBJ1-2, with D unclear. The V end lost 8 bases, the J end lost 6 bases, and 13 bases lay between the germline ends. The CDR3 has 12 amino acids. The germline CDR1 and CDR2 sequences are MNHEY and SVGAGI. The CDR3 DNA is TGTGCCAGCTCGTGGGGTGGGGATGGCTACACCTTC. It encodes CASSWGGDGYTF.

This chain joins TRBV5-1 and TRBJ1-3; tentatively, D is TRBD1 (5 bases). The CDR3 is made up of 16 amino acids. Per the germline V gene, CDR1 is SGHRS and CDR2 is YFSETQ. V was cut by 3 bases and J by 1 base, with 14 bases left in between. The CDR3 protein is CASSSSFGASGNTIYF. CDR3 DNA: TGCGCCAGCAGCTCGTCATTCGGGGCGTCTGGAAACACCATATATTTT. Supplemented by reference TRBV5-1 and TRBJ1-3, the full variable domain reads KAGVTQTPRYLIKTRGQQVTLSCSPISGHRSVSWYQQTPGQGLQFLFEYFSETQRNKGNFPGRFSGRQFSNSRSEMNVSTLELGDSALYLCASSSSFGASGNTIYFGEGSWLTVV.

The V gene is TRBV19, the J gene TRBJ1-2; 7 positions agree with TRBD1. This CDR3 has 13 residues. CDR1 and CDR2 from the germline V gene are LNHDA and SQIVND (reference sequence). Unmatched junction bases numbered 7, after V lost 5 bases and J lost 7 bases. CDR3 protein: CASSPRQGGGYTF. The CDR3 DNA reads TGTGCCAGTAGTCCCCGACAGGGAGGTGGCTACACCTTC.

This chain uses TRBV4-2 with TRBJ2-1; D not certain. V was shortened by 0 bases and J by 12 bases, with 12 bases between the two germline ends. The germline gives CDR1 LGHNA, CDR2 YNFKEQ. The length of the CDR3 is 13 residues. Written as DNA, the CDR3 is TGTGCCAGCAGCCAAGACCGGGCGCAGGTGCAGTTCTTC. It encodes CASSQDRAQVQFF.